Following are 31 T cell receptor beta chains from one sample sequenced in a study of cytotoxic CD8 clonotypes in ibrutinib-treated CLL. The repertoire was sequenced with immunoSEQ multiplex PCR; TCRdb's copy has only in-frame clones and lacks some. This table has 150,000 or so clones, 80% to 90% appearing once. The material was PBMCs, obtained after 24 months of ibrutinib treatment. The receptors were gathered from a human donor with chronic lymphocytic leukemia.

The chain couples TRBV27 to TRBJ2-5; maybe TRBD2 (6 bases). V was shortened by 6 bases and J by 5 bases, with 19 bases between the two germline ends. There are 15 residues in the CDR3. In germline, CDR1 is MNHEY, CDR2 SMNVEV (reference sequence). DNA for the CDR3: TGTGCCAGCAGACCGAGGACGGGAGTCTGGGAGACCCAGTACTTC. Amino acids: CASRPRTGVWETQYF.

There are a few counts of this clone. The J gene is TRBJ1-5, the V gene TRBV4-2; D is perhaps TRBD1 (6 bases). The CDR3 length is 18 residues. V shed 0 bases and J shed 1 base, with 16 bases lying between them. Germline CDR1 is LGHNA and CDR2 is YNFKEQ. The CDR3 DNA follows: TGTGCCAGCAGCCAAGAGTATAGGGGGGCGGGAAGCAATCAGCCCCAGCATTTT. It encodes CASSQEYRGAGSNQPQHF.

V and J are TRBV4-1 and TRBJ1-6; D might be TRBD1 (5 bases). The CDR3 runs 17 residues. Germline CDR1 and CDR2: MGHRA and YSYEKL. V was cut by 0 bases and J by 6 bases, with 15 bases left in between. The DNA for the CDR3 is TGCGCCAGCAGCCAAGATAAACCGCGACAGACTAATTCACCCCTCCACTTT. It translates to CASSQDKPRQTNSPLHF.

V and J are TRBV28 and TRBJ1-1; D is uncertain. Trimming cost V 5 bases and J 0 bases, with 19 bases left between them. The CDR3 sequence is 17 residues long. Germline CDR1 MDHEN, CDR2 SYDVKM. Here the CDR3 DNA reads TGTGCCAGCAGTCCTAATGACCTCTGGAGAATGAACACTGAAGCTTTCTTT. Protein sequence: CASSPNDLWRMNTEAFF.

The J gene is TRBJ2-7, the V gene TRBV6-5; 9 positions agree with TRBD1. Trimming at V came to 4 bases and at J to 4 bases, leaving 8 bases not matched to a gene. Germline V lookup: CDR1 MNHEY, CDR2 SVGAGI. This CDR3 has 15 amino acids. CDR3 sequence: CASSSTGTGLYEQYF. The CDR3 DNA reads TGTGCCAGCAGTTCCACCGGGACAGGGCTTTACGAGCAGTACTTC.

This sequence joins TRBV5-6 and TRBJ2-1; D not certain. The CDR3 is made up of 11 amino acids. Germline-derived CDR1 and CDR2 are SGHDT and YYEEEE. Trimming pared 0 bases from V and 9 bases from J, leaving 4 bases between. The CDR3 protein is CASSLGPEQFF. Here the CDR3 DNA reads TGTGCCAGCAGCTTGGGTCCTGAGCAGTTCTTC.

In its sample, this clone was seen a few times. This chain joins TRBV15 and TRBJ2-2; D may be TRBD2 (6 bases). The CDR3 consists of 17 residues. Germline assignment: CDR1 LNHNV and CDR2 YYDKDF (reference sequence). The V and J ends lost 0 bases and 6 bases respectively, with 17 bases between them. The CDR3 DNA is TGTGCCACCAGCAGAGAGGGCTGGGGGGAGCGTCCCGGGGAGCTGTTTTTT. Protein product: CATSREGWGERPGELFF.

CDR3 protein: CASSFQGARNSPLHF. CDR3 nucleotide sequence: TGTGCCAGCAGCTTCCAGGGGGCGCGGAATTCACCCCTCCACTTT. The chain has TRBV5-4 and TRBJ1-6; 8 bases map to TRBD1. The CDR3 extends over 15 amino acids. V lost 2 bases to trimming and J lost 7 bases; unmatched junction nucleotides: 5. Looked up from germline, CDR1 is SGHNT and CDR2 is YYREEE (reference sequence). Together with reference TRBV5-4 and TRBJ1-6, the CDR3 gives the full variable domain: ETGVTQSPTHLIKTRGQQVTLRCSSQSGHNTVSWYQQALGQGPQFIFQYYREEENGRGNFPPRFSGLQFPNYSSELNVNALELDDSALYLCASSFQGARNSPLHFGNGTRLTVT.

This rearrangement joins TRBV4-3 to TRBJ2-7, with 8 bases identical to TRBD1. CDR1 and CDR2 (germline): LGHNA, YSLEER. This CDR3 is built from 19 residues. The V segment lost 1 base and the J segment 2 bases; nucleotides outside the gene matches: 16. The CDR3 here is CASSQVRGQGAGSTYEQYF. Written as DNA, the CDR3 is TGCGCCAGCAGCCAAGTTCGAGGGCAGGGGGCGGGATCTACCTACGAGCAGTACTTC.

The chain uses TRBV9 and TRBJ1-3, with no clear D. This CDR3 has 17 amino acids. Germline V gives CDR1 SGDLS, CDR2 YYNGEE. V shed 0 bases and J shed 3 bases, with 16 bases lying between them. The CDR3: CASSVGFGELSGNTIYF. In nucleotides, the CDR3 is TGTGCCAGCAGCGTAGGTTTCGGGGAGCTGAGTGGAAACACCATATATTTT.

The genes are TRBV28 and TRBJ2-5; 13 positions match TRBD2. This CDR3 is 22 amino acids long. Germline CDR1 MDHEN, CDR2 SYDVKM. With 3 bases clipped from V and 3 bases from J, the junction kept 22 bases outside the gene matches. The CDR3, as DNA: TGTGCCAGCAGTTTGGCAGGGGAACCACTAGCGGGAGGGTTGCTGGACAAAGAGACCCAGTACTTC. This gives the protein CASSLAGEPLAGGLLDKETQYF.

The chain combines TRBV28 with TRBJ1-5; D gene uncertain. The ends were cut back, 1 base at V and 5 bases at J, with 12 bases in the middle. Germline assignment: CDR1 MDHEN and CDR2 SYDVKM. The CDR3 spans 15 residues. The chain's CDR3 is CASSLFGRIDQPQHF. In DNA form, the CDR3 reads TGTGCCAGCAGTTTATTCGGGAGGATTGATCAGCCCCAGCATTTT.

This clone is a singleton in its sample. For the CDR3, the DNA is TGTGCCAGCAGGGAACAGAGTCACAGCTCCTACGAGCAGTACTTC. It translates to CASREQSHSSYEQYF. This chain links TRBV6-1 with TRBJ2-7; D unclear. The CDR3 loop spans 15 amino acids. V was clipped by 6 bases and J by 0 bases, with 15 bases between them. Germline assignment: CDR1 MNHNS and CDR2 SASEGT.

This clone showed up just once. The chain recombines TRBV9 with TRBJ1-1; no clear D gene. The CDR3 contains 13 residues. Germline V lookup: CDR1 SGDLS, CDR2 YYNGEE. V lost 2 bases to trimming and J lost 1 base, with 6 bases between them. Written as DNA, the CDR3 is TGTGCCAGCAGCGTGACGGGGAACACTGAAGCTTTCTTT. It encodes CASSVTGNTEAFF.

The table lists this clone with a count of one. The J gene is TRBJ2-7, the V gene TRBV28; TRBD2 matches at 10 bases. Germline CDR1 MDHEN, CDR2 SYDVKM. CDR3 length: 16 residues. The junction had 8 bases not matched to a gene; V was cut back by 2 bases and J by 4 bases. The CDR3 sequence is CASSLISSGSFYEQYF. For the CDR3, the DNA is TGTGCCAGCAGTTTAATCTCTAGCGGGAGTTTTTACGAGCAGTACTTC.

The chain combines TRBV7-2 with TRBJ1-2; D is undetermined. CDR1 and CDR2 (germline): SGHTA, FQGNSA. This CDR3 spans 11 amino acids. Trimming shortened V by 4 bases and J by 10 bases, and 10 bases separated the two germline ends. The CDR3 sequence: CASSYSGHYTF. The DNA for the CDR3 is TGTGCCAGCAGCTATTCGGGCCACTACACCTTC.

This chain joins TRBV27 and TRBJ1-1; D is perhaps TRBD1 (5 bases). V was trimmed by 5 bases and J by 5 bases, leaving 18 bases between them. CDR1 and CDR2 from the germline V gene are MNHEY and SMNVEV (reference sequence). The CDR3 extends over 15 amino acids. The CDR3 coding sequence is TGTGCCAGCAGTCCCTCCAGGGCGGGGAGTACTGAAGCTTTCTTT. It translates to CASSPSRAGSTEAFF.

The count of this clone is one. The chain couples TRBV5-6 to TRBJ2-7, with D perhaps matching TRBD1 or TRBD2 (5 bases each). The CDR3 covers 15 residues. Germline V CDR1 and CDR2: SGHDT, YYEEEE. The V end was cut by 4 bases, the J end by 0 bases, with 14 bases between. The DNA of the CDR3 is TGTGCCAGCAGCCGGGTGGGGGATAGCTCCTACGAGCAGTACTTC. Translation: CASSRVGDSSYEQYF.

The chain couples TRBV6-6 to TRBJ1-4; 7 nucleotides line up with TRBD1. The V and J ends lost 6 bases and 11 bases, in that order; junction bases with no gene match: 12. From germline, CDR1 is MNHNY and CDR2 SVGAGI (reference sequence). There are 14 residues in the CDR3. The CDR3: CASSRDVDRPKLFF. CDR3 DNA sequence: TGTGCCAGCAGCCGGGATGTGGACAGGCCTAAACTGTTTTTT.

The V call is TRBV19, the J call TRBJ1-1; 11 bases map to TRBD1. The ends lost 7 bases at V and 7 bases at J; junction bases unmatched: 5. The germline gives CDR1 LNHDA, CDR2 SQIVND (reference sequence). The CDR3 totals 13 residues. CDR3 protein: CASTRDRGIEAFF. The CDR3 coding sequence is TGTGCCAGTACCCGGGACAGGGGGATTGAAGCTTTCTTT.

This chain joins TRBV28 and TRBJ2-7, with D tentatively TRBD1 or TRBD2 (6 bases each). CDR3 length: 15 amino acids. Germline CDR1 MDHEN, CDR2 SYDVKM. V lost 6 bases and J lost 5, with 20 bases in between. CDR3 residues: CASSRLGGALHEQYF. The CDR3 DNA reads TGTGCCAGCAGCAGGTTGGGGGGCGCACTCCACGAGCAGTACTTC.

The CDR3 DNA is TGTGCCAGCAGCTCACAGGGGGCTGGGGGGTCACCCCTCCACTTT. This sequence encodes CASSSQGAGGSPLHF. The J gene is TRBJ1-6, the V gene TRBV7-3; 9 bases map to TRBD1. This CDR3 has 15 amino acids. V dropped 4 bases and J dropped 10; count of bases not matched to a gene: 8. CDR1 is SGHTA and CDR2 is FQGTGA in the germline V gene. Combining the CDR3 with reference TRBV7-3 and TRBJ1-6 gives the whole variable domain GAGVSQTPSNKVTEKGKYVELRCDPISGHTALYWYRQSLGQGPEFLIYFQGTGAADDSGLPNDRFFAVRPEGSVSTLKIQRTERGDSAVYLCASSSQGAGGSPLHFGNGTRLTVT.

CDR3 sequence reads: CASSSQGFNYGYTF. In DNA, the CDR3 is TGTGCCAGCAGCTCCCAGGGGTTTAACTATGGCTACACCTTC. This chain joins TRBV11-2 and TRBJ1-2; weak D call: TRBD1 (6 bases). The CDR3 is made up of 14 amino acids. Per germline, CDR1 SGHAT and CDR2 FQNNGV. Trimming left V 4 bases short and J 1 base short, with 10 bases between.

The chain links TRBV6-1 to TRBJ2-1; TRBD1 agrees at 8 bases. CDR1 is MNHNS and CDR2 is SASEGT in the germline V gene. J gave up 6 bases and V 0 bases, and 1 base lay outside the gene matches. This CDR3 has 14 residues. The CDR3 DNA sequence: TGTGCCAGCAGTGAAGCCGGGACAGGCAATGAGCAGTTCTTC. It is translated as CASSEAGTGNEQFF.

The V gene is TRBV28, the J gene TRBJ1-2, with a possible D match to TRBD1 (5 bases). Germline V gives CDR1 MDHEN, CDR2 SYDVKM. The germline V and J ends were trimmed by 2 bases and 2 bases, with 15 bases remaining between them. The CDR3 runs to 16 residues. The CDR3 DNA is TGTGCCAGCAGTTTAGATCAGGTGGGGCCGAACTATGGCTACACCTTC. This encodes CASSLDQVGPNYGYTF.

This chain joins TRBV5-6 and TRBJ2-7; D not certain. The CDR3 length is 13 residues. V was shortened by 2 bases and J by 4 bases, with 10 bases between the two germline ends. Germline loops: CDR1 SGHDT, CDR2 YYEEEE. CDR3 in amino acids: CASSFQTRYEQYF. The CDR3, as DNA: TGTGCCAGCAGCTTCCAGACGAGGTACGAGCAGTACTTC.

The V call is TRBV27, the J call TRBJ1-5; D is undetermined. The germline gives CDR1 MNHEY, CDR2 SMNVEV (reference sequence). CDR3 length: 13 residues. Trimming removed 5 bases at V and 6 bases at J, with 11 bases between. The DNA for the CDR3 is TGTGCCAGCAGTCTCTACGGGCCTCAGCCCCAGCATTTT. Translated, it gives CASSLYGPQPQHF.

In its sample, this clone was seen once. For the CDR3, the DNA is TGTGCCAGCAGCCCCAGGGACGGAGTTAACTATGGCTACACCTTC. Its translation is CASSPRDGVNYGYTF. The rearrangement joins TRBV9 to TRBJ1-2, with D possibly TRBD1 on 5 matching bases. Germline CDR1 is SGDLS and CDR2 is YYNGEE. The CDR3 extends over 15 amino acids. With 4 bases removed from V and 1 base from J, the gap between germline ends came to 14 bases.

This chain connects TRBV4-2 to TRBJ2-1; TRBD2 is a possible D gene (8 bases). This CDR3 is built from 17 residues. Trimming stripped 4 bases from V and 2 bases from J, with 18 bases between. Per germline, CDR1 LGHNA and CDR2 YNFKEQ. This CDR3 reads CASSPGGGNGPYNEQFF. The CDR3 DNA sequence: TGTGCCAGCAGCCCGGGAGGGGGCAATGGCCCCTACAATGAGCAGTTCTTC.

This clone came up many times. The chain links TRBV2 to TRBJ2-5; possibly TRBD2 for D (7 bases). V was shortened by 2 bases and J by 5 bases, with 18 bases between the two germline ends. The CDR3 spans 16 residues. Germline-derived CDR1 and CDR2 are SNHLY and FYNNEI. CDR3: CASSERWEGGEETQYF. For the CDR3, the DNA is TGTGCCAGCAGTGAACGGTGGGAGGGGGGTGAGGAGACCCAGTACTTC.

This clone was seen a single time. The J gene is TRBJ1-1, the V gene TRBV18; possible D gene TRBD1, 6 bases. Trimming removed 2 bases from V and 4 bases from J, with 17 bases in between. Looked up from germline, CDR1 is KGHSH and CDR2 is LQKENI. This CDR3 has 16 amino acids. DNA of the CDR3: TGTGCCAGCTCACCATTTAAATCAGGGGAGAGCACTGAAGCTTTCTTT. Encoded protein: CASSPFKSGESTEAFF.